These T cell receptor beta chains were read from a single sample in a study of OX40 agonist ivuxolimab in advanced cancers. Generated by immunoSEQ multiplex PCR, the TCRdb table keeps only in-frame clones and is missing some. The sample lists about 82,000 clones, more than 90% seen once, with 0.3% to 0.4% in the top ten. This sample comprised CD4+ or CD8+ T cells sorted from blood, obtained in a trial of the OX40 agonist ivuxolimab. The receptors originated from an adult with an advanced solid tumor such as melanoma, head and neck, liver or kidney cancer. The conserved cysteine and the conserved F or W are not part of the CDR3 here. A D gene is named only where the DNA matches it firmly.

D: TRBD1; length: 12; J: TRBJ1-1; V: TRBV5-1; CDR3: ASSRQGVNTEAF
D: TRBD1; length: 11; J: TRBJ1-2; V: TRBV7-2; CDR3: ASSLTGGYGYT
D: NA; length: 15; J: TRBJ1-1; V: TRBV7-6; CDR3: ASSLALSVYANTEAF
D: TRBD2; length: 16; J: TRBJ2-1; V: TRBV7-2; CDR3: ASSSPTSGRTLDNEQF
D: NA; length: 12; J: TRBJ1-2; V: TRBV6-6; CDR3: ASSYSPDNYGYT
D: NA; length: 15; J: TRBJ2-5; V: TRBV21-1; CDR3: ASSKGVMDLFQETQY
D: NA; length: 11; J: TRBJ1-2; V: TRBV28; CDR3: ASSTSEGLGYT
D: NA; length: 12; J: TRBJ1-3; V: TRBV23-1; CDR3: ASRTSNSGNTIY
D: NA; length: 12; J: TRBJ2-3; V: TRBV5-1; CDR3: ASSQRDSTDTQY
D: NA; length: 15; J: TRBJ2-7; V: TRBV5-8; CDR3: ASSLGFQGRPFYEQY
D: TRBD1; length: 12; J: TRBJ1-3; V: TRBV28; CDR3: ASSTGGSGNTIY
D: NA; length: 12; J: TRBJ2-7; V: TRBV11-3; CDR3: ASSLGGEEYEQY
D: NA; length: 13; J: TRBJ2-1; V: TRBV18; CDR3: ASSINPSSYNEQF
D: TRBD2; length: 11; J: TRBJ2-3; V: TRBV29-1; CDR3: SVLVAGADTQY
D: TRBD1; length: 11; J: TRBJ1-5; V: TRBV14; CDR3: ASSPQGDQPQH
D: TRBD1; length: 12; J: TRBJ2-1; V: TRBV19; CDR3: ASHGTGGRSEQF
D: NA; length: 10; J: TRBJ2-3; V: TRBV29-1; CDR3: SVEQSTDTQY
D: NA; length: 13; J: TRBJ2-2; V: TRBV11-2; CDR3: ASSLVGANTGELF
D: NA; length: 10; J: TRBJ1-1; V: TRBV28; CDR3: ASRLDSRQAF
D: TRBD2; length: 13; J: TRBJ2-5; V: TRBV7-2; CDR3: ASSLAGGGDETQY
D: NA; length: 12; J: TRBJ1-3; V: TRBV2; CDR3: ASSDWGSGNTIY
D: TRBD1; length: 12; J: TRBJ1-4; V: TRBV10-3; CDR3: AIRDRDRSEKLF
D: TRBD1; length: 12; J: TRBJ2-2; V: TRBV7-2; CDR3: ASSLQGAGGELF
D: TRBD2; length: 13; J: TRBJ2-7; V: TRBV7-9; CDR3: ASSYNSGSSREQY
D: NA; length: 10; J: TRBJ2-1; V: TRBV2; CDR3: ASSEVEPWLF
D: TRBD2; length: 12; J: TRBJ2-5; V: TRBV7-3; CDR3: ASSPGRNQETQY
D: NA; length: 13; J: TRBJ1-6; V: TRBV30; CDR3: AWSTFRGQNSPLH